The 27 T cell receptor beta chains below were found in one sample sequenced in a study of CD8 T cells in ankylosing spondylitis. From the 5' RACE reads, TCRdb called clonotypes with MiXCR, one entry per CDR3 protein. Of about 400,000 distinct CDR3 sequences in the sample, 20% were seen once. Sequencing used blood, either unsorted or a sorted T cell fraction (not recorded which). These receptors were taken from a male donor with ankylosing spondylitis or in good health (not recorded which).

This clonotype was seen only a few times. V is TRBV4-1 and J is TRBJ1-1, with 11 nucleotides matching TRBD1. Per germline, CDR1 MGHRA and CDR2 YSYEKL. The CDR3 is made up of 15 amino acids. The J segment lost 7 bases and the V segment lost 4 bases, leaving 8 bases of the junction unmatched. CDR3 DNA sequence: TGCGCCAGCAGCCTTTGGGGACAGGGGGGATATGAAGCTTTCTTT. Its translation is CASSLWGQGGYEAFF.

This clonotype has more than one count but fewer than ten. The chain employs TRBV24-1 and TRBJ2-2; D might be TRBD2 (6 bases). Germline loops: CDR1 KGHDR, CDR2 SFDVKD. Trimming removed 5 bases from V and 3 bases from J, with 9 bases in between. The CDR3 has 14 residues. CDR3 bases: TGTGCCACCAGTGTTTCGGGGGACACCGGGGAGCTGTTTTTT. It specifies CATSVSGDTGELFF.

The V gene is TRBV7-6, the J gene TRBJ2-3, with D perhaps TRBD1 (5 bases). From germline, CDR1 is SGHVS and CDR2 FNYEAQ. The CDR3 length is 21 residues. V was cut by 1 base and J by 2 bases, with 28 bases left in between. DNA for the CDR3: TGTGCCAGCAGCTTAGAACCCCCACTCGGGCAGGGCACCTTTAACACAGATACGCAGTATTTT. It encodes CASSLEPPLGQGTFNTDTQYF.

This clonotype was seen a handful of times. This chain links TRBV6-1 with TRBJ2-5, with unresolved D. The CDR3 loop spans 16 amino acids. Germline V gene data show CDR1 as MNHNS and CDR2 as SASEGT. V was shortened by 8 bases and J by 2 bases, with 21 bases between the two germline ends. The CDR3 DNA sequence: TGTGCCAGCTTCAACCCTAGTCGGCAGACGCAAGAGACCCAGTACTTC. This encodes CASFNPSRQTQETQYF.

This rearrangement joins TRBV7-7 to TRBJ2-1; the D gene is possibly TRBD2 (5 bases). V was pared by 5 bases and J by 5 bases, with 10 bases between. There are 13 residues in the CDR3. Germline V gene sequence: CDR1 SSHAT, CDR2 FNYEAQ (reference sequence). The CDR3 DNA reads as TGTGCCAGCAGCCCGGGGTACCACAATGAGCAGTTCTTC. It yields the protein CASSPGYHNEQFF.

There are a few counts of this clonotype. V usage is TRBV4-1 and J usage is TRBJ2-5; D ambiguous. CDR3 length equals 14 residues. Trimming left V 0 bases short and J 3 bases short, with 8 bases between. CDR1 and CDR2 from the germline V gene are MGHRA and YSYEKL. CDR3 DNA: TGCGCCAGCAGCCAAGAGATGGGGAAAGAGACCCAGTACTTC. Protein product: CASSQEMGKETQYF.

This clonotype has only a few counts. The V gene is TRBV6-5, the J gene TRBJ2-3; D unclear. The CDR3 spans 14 residues. V was trimmed by 0 bases and J by 2 bases, leaving 6 bases between them. Germline assignment: CDR1 MNHEY and CDR2 SVGAGI. The CDR3 loop reads CASSYSRVTDTQYF. The CDR3 nucleotides are TGTGCCAGCAGTTACTCTCGGGTCACAGATACGCAGTATTTT.

This clonotype is a singleton in its sample. The chain recombines TRBV4-1 with TRBJ2-4; D is unresolved. V was clipped by 1 base and J by 8 bases, with 9 bases between them. From germline, CDR1 is MGHRA and CDR2 YSYEKL. This CDR3 region has 13 residues. CDR3 nucleotide sequence: TGCGCCAGCAGCCAAGGCGCTCTTGACATTCAGTACTTC. Translating it yields CASSQGALDIQYF.

This clonotype was observed a few times. V and J are TRBV24-1 and TRBJ2-1; D is possibly TRBD1 (5 bases). Trimming removed 5 bases at V and 8 bases at J, with 15 bases between. The CDR3 is 14 residues long. Germline loops: CDR1 KGHDR, CDR2 SFDVKD. Here the CDR3 DNA reads TGTGCCACCAGTGTGGGGCGGCTTGATGATGAGCAGTTCTTC. Protein: CATSVGRLDDEQFF.

The rearrangement uses TRBV12-3 or TRBV12-4 and TRBJ2-1; 8 positions match TRBD2. Unmatched junction bases numbered 7, after V lost 7 bases and J lost 8 bases. The CDR3 has 13 amino acids. This chain's CDR3 is CASTSGGPDEQFF. CDR3 coding DNA: TGTGCCAGCACATCGGGGGGGCCGGATGAGCAGTTCTTC.

This chain connects TRBV27 to TRBJ2-1, with 7 bases identical to TRBD2. This CDR3 region has 15 residues. Per germline, CDR1 MNHEY and CDR2 SMNVEV (reference sequence). The V gene end was trimmed by 6 bases and the J gene end by 8 bases; junction bases not matched to a gene: 13. The CDR3 DNA is TGTGCCAGCAGCGGATTTCCGGGGGGTGATCATGAGCAGTTCTTC. Translating gives CASSGFPGGDHEQFF.

This clonotype was detected only a few times. The genes are TRBV5-5 and TRBJ2-1, with 8 bases that match TRBD1. The junction had 6 bases not matched to a gene; V was cut back by 4 bases and J by 0 bases. The germline V gene has CDR1 SGHKS and CDR2 YYEKEE (reference sequence). The length of the CDR3 is 16 residues. The DNA for the CDR3 is TGTGCCAGCAGCCCGGACAGGGTAAGCTCCTACAATGAGCAGTTCTTC. This translates into CASSPDRVSSYNEQFF.

This clonotype appeared a few times. The chain combines TRBV5-1 with TRBJ2-7, with D tentatively TRBD2 (5 bases). V was trimmed by 4 bases and J by 4 bases, leaving 15 bases between them. The CDR3 consists of 14 residues. Per the germline V gene, CDR1 is SGHRS and CDR2 is YFSETQ. DNA of the CDR3: TGCGCCAGCAGCCCGGCGGGTTCGGTATACGAGCAGTACTTC. It specifies CASSPAGSVYEQYF.

This clonotype was seen a handful of times. This chain links TRBV12-3 or TRBV12-4 with TRBJ2-2; D not certain. V lost 7 bases, J lost 2 bases, and 8 bases lay in between. CDR3 size: 13 residues. The CDR3, as DNA: TGTGCCAGCAACTCTCTAAACACCGGGGAGCTGTTTTTT. Its protein product is CASNSLNTGELFF.

This clonotype was counted between two and nine times. The V and J genes are TRBV5-4 and TRBJ2-1, with 11 nucleotides matching TRBD1. Germline V gene lookup returns CDR1 SGHNT and CDR2 YYREEE (reference sequence). The V gene end was trimmed by 3 bases and the J gene end by 12 bases; junction bases not matched to a gene: 11. This CDR3 is built from 15 residues. CDR3 nucleotides: TGTGCCAGCAGCTCCGGGACAGGGGGAGCTACCGGGCAGTTCTTC. This encodes CASSSGTGGATGQFF.

CDR3 nucleotide sequence: TGTGCCAGCAGTTCTAGCGGGGTGGTCTCCTACAATGAGCAGTTCTTC. Amino acids: CASSSSGVVSYNEQFF. The rearrangement uses TRBV27 and TRBJ2-1, with 9 bases aligning to TRBD2. CDR1 is MNHEY, CDR2 SMNVEV, per germline (reference sequence). The CDR3 contains 16 residues. V trimming: 4 bases; J trimming: 0 bases; junction bases outside the gene matches: 4.

This clonotype was counted ten times or more. This chain connects TRBV29-1 to TRBJ1-1; 8 bases are shared with TRBD1. Germline V gene sequence: CDR1 SQVTM, CDR2 ANQGSEA. Trimming removed 7 bases from V and 11 bases from J; junction bases left unmatched: 12. The CDR3 contains 12 residues. The CDR3 sequence is CSALTGTGEAFF. CDR3 coding DNA: TGCAGCGCTCTAACGGGGACAGGTGAGGCTTTCTTT.

This clonotype turned up a few times. The gene calls are TRBV5-6 and TRBJ1-2; TRBD1 matches at 12 bases. The V and J ends lost 5 bases and 6 bases, in that order; junction bases with no gene match: 11. Germline values: CDR1 SGHDT, CDR2 YYEEEE. The CDR3 runs 16 residues. CDR3 residues: CASRVRDRGRIDGYTF. The CDR3 coding sequence is TGTGCCAGCAGAGTGCGGGACAGGGGGCGCATCGATGGCTACACCTTC.

This rearrangement joins TRBV19 to TRBJ2-1; perhaps TRBD1 as D (6 bases). The V and J ends lost 5 bases and 2 bases respectively, with 13 bases between them. In germline, CDR1 is LNHDA, CDR2 SQIVND (reference sequence). The CDR3 covers 15 residues. This chain's CDR3 is CASSPLRGTYNEQFF. CDR3 nucleotides: TGTGCCAGTAGTCCCCTCAGGGGAACCTACAATGAGCAGTTCTTC.

The rearrangement uses TRBV15 and TRBJ2-5, with TRBD1 matching over 9 bases. Germline V gene lookup returns CDR1 LNHNV and CDR2 YYDKDF (reference sequence). J gave up 3 bases and V 3 bases, and 2 bases lay outside the gene matches. The CDR3 runs 14 residues. The CDR3 spells CATSRTGGKETQYF. CDR3 nucleotide sequence: TGTGCCACCAGCAGGACAGGGGGGAAAGAGACCCAGTACTTC.

V and J are TRBV4-1 and TRBJ2-3, with a tentative D call TRBD2 (5 bases). The germline gives CDR1 MGHRA, CDR2 YSYEKL. V was shortened by 4 bases and J by 6 bases, with 17 bases between the two germline ends. The CDR3 is made up of 15 amino acids. In DNA form, the CDR3 reads TGCGCCAGCAGCCCCCGGACTGAAGACGCGGATACGCAGTATTTT. Translation gives CASSPRTEDADTQYF.

This rearrangement joins TRBV30 to TRBJ2-2, with a possible D match to TRBD1 (6 bases). Germline CDR1 is GTSNPN and CDR2 is SVGIG (reference sequence). V shed 0 bases and J shed 2 bases, with 16 bases lying between them. There are 17 residues in the CDR3. CDR3 in DNA: TGTGCCTGGAGTGTACAGGGTTTTTCGGTTAACACCGGGGAGCTGTTTTTT. Its translation is CAWSVQGFSVNTGELFF.

This chain connects TRBV7-6 to TRBJ2-3; 7 bases align to TRBD2. Trimming removed 0 bases from V and 5 bases from J; junction bases left unmatched: 11. This CDR3 spans 17 amino acids. Germline V gene sequence: CDR1 SGHVS, CDR2 FNYEAQ. The CDR3 region is CASSLARLAVGRDTQYF. CDR3 sequence (DNA): TGTGCCAGCAGCTTAGCGCGCCTAGCGGTCGGCCGAGATACGCAGTATTTT.

The rearrangement joins TRBV3-1 to TRBJ2-3; TRBD1 matches 8 bases. This CDR3 has 15 residues. V was clipped by 1 base and J by 5 bases; unmatched bases: 5. Looked up from germline, CDR1 is LGHDT and CDR2 is YNNKEL (reference sequence). Written as DNA, the CDR3 is TGTGCCAGCAGCCAAGTGGCACAGGGGGGAGATACGCAGTATTTT. Encoded protein: CASSQVAQGGDTQYF.

This clonotype appeared a few times. The J gene is TRBJ2-2, the V gene TRBV4-2; no clear D. The CDR3 extends over 13 amino acids. The germline V gene encodes CDR1 LGHNA and CDR2 YNFKEQ. V lost 0 bases and J lost 8, with 7 bases in between. The CDR3 is CASSQDPYGELFF. The DNA for the CDR3 is TGTGCCAGCAGCCAAGATCCTTATGGGGAGCTGTTTTTT.

The rearrangement uses TRBV7-3 and TRBJ2-7, with a tentative D call TRBD1 (5 bases). The CDR3 has 16 amino acids. V was trimmed by 11 bases and J by 2 bases, leaving 25 bases between them. Germline V gene sequence: CDR1 SGHTA, CDR2 FQGTGA. CDR3 region: CAGDFPWGRTPYEQYF. DNA of the CDR3: TGTGCCGGCGACTTTCCGTGGGGCCGGACCCCCTACGAGCAGTACTTC.

The V gene is TRBV2, the J gene TRBJ1-1; TRBD1 matches 8 bases. The CDR3 is 14 amino acids. Germline lookup yields CDR1 SNHLY and CDR2 FYNNEI. The junction had 7 bases not matched to a gene; V was cut back by 6 bases and J by 4 bases. The CDR3, as DNA: TGTGCCAGCAGGCGCCAGGGGGCTACCACTGAAGCTTTCTTT. This encodes CASRRQGATTEAFF.